These 2 T cell receptor beta chains came from one sample sequenced in a study of long-term antiretroviral therapy in people with HIV. Samples were assayed with immunoSEQ v3.0 at survey level. Some clones are missing from TCRdb's copy, which holds only in-frame ones; the method was immunoSEQ multiplex PCR. The sample records about 35,000 clones, 80% to 90% being singletons. The material was unsorted PBMCs, obtained 0.3 years after starting antiretroviral therapy. These TCRs come from a man aged 18 to 29 with HIV.

This rearrangement joins TRBV27 to TRBJ1-5, with 7 bases lining up with TRBD1. Trimming at V came to 6 bases and at J to 2 bases, leaving 4 bases not matched to a gene. This CDR3 comprises 14 residues. The germline gives CDR1 MNHEY, CDR2 SMNVEV (reference sequence). The CDR3 loop is CASSQQGRNQPQHF. Written as DNA, the CDR3 is TGTGCCAGCAGCCAACAGGGGCGCAATCAGCCCCAGCATTTT.

V gene TRBV6-6 combines with J gene TRBJ2-2; a possible D gene is TRBD2 (5 bases). The CDR3 is 11 residues long. V was shortened by 7 bases and J by 5 bases, with 5 bases between the two germline ends. The germline CDR1 and CDR2 sequences are MNHNY and SVGAGI (reference sequence). CDR3 loop: CASTGTGELFF. The CDR3 DNA is TGTGCCAGCACGGGGACCGGGGAGCTGTTTTTT.